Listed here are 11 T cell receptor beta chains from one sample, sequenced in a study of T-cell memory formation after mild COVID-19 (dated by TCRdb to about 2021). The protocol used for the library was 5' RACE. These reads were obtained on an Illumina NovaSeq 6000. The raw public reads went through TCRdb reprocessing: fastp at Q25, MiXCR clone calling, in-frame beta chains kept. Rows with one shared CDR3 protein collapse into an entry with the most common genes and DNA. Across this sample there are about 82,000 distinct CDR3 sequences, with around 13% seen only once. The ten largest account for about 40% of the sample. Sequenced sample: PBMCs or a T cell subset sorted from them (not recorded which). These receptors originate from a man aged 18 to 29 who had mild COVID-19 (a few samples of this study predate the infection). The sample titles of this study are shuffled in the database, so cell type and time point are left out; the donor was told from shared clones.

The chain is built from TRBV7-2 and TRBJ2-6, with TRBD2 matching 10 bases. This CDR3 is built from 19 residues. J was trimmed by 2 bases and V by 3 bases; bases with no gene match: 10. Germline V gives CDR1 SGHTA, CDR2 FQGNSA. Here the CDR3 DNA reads TGTGCCAGCAGCTTCAGCGGGGGGGCCGTGGGGGCTGGGGCCAACGTCCTGACTTTC. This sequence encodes CASSFSGGAVGAGANVLTF.

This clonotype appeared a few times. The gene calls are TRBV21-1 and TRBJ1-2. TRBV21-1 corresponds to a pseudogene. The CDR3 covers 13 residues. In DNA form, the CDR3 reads TGTGCCAGCAGCAACAAGGAGGGCTATGGCTACACCTTC. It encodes CASSNKEGYGYTF.

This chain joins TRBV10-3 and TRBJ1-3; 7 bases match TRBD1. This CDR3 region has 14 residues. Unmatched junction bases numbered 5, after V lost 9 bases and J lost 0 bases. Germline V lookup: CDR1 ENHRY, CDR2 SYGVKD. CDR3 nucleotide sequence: TGTGCCATAAGGACAGGTAGCTCTGGAAACACCATATATTTT. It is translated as CAIRTGSSGNTIYF.

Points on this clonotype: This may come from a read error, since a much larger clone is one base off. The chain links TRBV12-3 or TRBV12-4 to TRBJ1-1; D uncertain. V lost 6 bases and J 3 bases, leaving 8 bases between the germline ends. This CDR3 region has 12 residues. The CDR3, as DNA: TGTGCCAGCAGCTTTGGGGACACTGAAGCTTTCTTT. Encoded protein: CASSFGDTEAFF.

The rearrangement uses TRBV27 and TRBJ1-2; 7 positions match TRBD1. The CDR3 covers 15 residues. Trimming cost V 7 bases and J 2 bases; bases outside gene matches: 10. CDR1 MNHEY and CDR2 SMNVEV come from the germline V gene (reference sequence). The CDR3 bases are TGTGCCAGCAAGCCCCTGGGGGGACAGAACTATGGCTACACCTTC. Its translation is CASKPLGGQNYGYTF.

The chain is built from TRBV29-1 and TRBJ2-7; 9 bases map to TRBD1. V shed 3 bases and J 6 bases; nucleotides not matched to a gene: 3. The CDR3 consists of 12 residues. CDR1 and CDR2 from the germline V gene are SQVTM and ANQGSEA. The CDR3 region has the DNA TGCAGCGTTGAGGGGACAGGGATCGAGCAGTACTTC. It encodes CSVEGTGIEQYF.

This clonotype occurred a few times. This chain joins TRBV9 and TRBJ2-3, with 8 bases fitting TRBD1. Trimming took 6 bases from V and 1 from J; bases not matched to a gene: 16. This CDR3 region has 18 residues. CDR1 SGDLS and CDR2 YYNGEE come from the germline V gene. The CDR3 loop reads CASTQPGQVRIGTDTQYF. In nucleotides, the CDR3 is TGTGCCAGCACCCAGCCGGGACAGGTGCGTATTGGCACAGATACGCAGTATTTT.

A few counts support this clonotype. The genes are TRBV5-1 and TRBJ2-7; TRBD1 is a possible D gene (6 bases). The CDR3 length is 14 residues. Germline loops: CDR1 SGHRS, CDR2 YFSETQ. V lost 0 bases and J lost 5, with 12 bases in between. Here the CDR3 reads CASSLGFTGNEQYF. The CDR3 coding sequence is TGCGCCAGCAGCTTGGGATTTACAGGGAACGAGCAGTACTTC.

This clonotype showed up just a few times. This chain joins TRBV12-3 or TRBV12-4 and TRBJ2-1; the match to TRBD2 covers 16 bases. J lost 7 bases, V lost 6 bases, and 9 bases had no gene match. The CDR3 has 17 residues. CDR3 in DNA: TGTGCCAGCAGACCGGGACTAGCGGGGGGGCCGTTAAATGAGCAGTTCTTC. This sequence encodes CASRPGLAGGPLNEQFF.

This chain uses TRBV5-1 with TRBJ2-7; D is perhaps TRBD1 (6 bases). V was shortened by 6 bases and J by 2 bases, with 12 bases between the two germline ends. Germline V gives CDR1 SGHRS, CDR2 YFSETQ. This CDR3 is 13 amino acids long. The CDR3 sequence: CASNPRTAYEQYV. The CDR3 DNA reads TGCGCCAGCAACCCTAGGACAGCCTACGAGCAGTACGTC.

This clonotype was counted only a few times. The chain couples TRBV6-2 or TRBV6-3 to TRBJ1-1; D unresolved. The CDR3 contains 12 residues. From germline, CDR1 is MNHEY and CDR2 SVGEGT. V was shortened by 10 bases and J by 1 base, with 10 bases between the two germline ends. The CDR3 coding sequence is TGTGCCACCCGGACGGCGAACACTGAAGCTTTCTTT. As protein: CATRTANTEAFF.